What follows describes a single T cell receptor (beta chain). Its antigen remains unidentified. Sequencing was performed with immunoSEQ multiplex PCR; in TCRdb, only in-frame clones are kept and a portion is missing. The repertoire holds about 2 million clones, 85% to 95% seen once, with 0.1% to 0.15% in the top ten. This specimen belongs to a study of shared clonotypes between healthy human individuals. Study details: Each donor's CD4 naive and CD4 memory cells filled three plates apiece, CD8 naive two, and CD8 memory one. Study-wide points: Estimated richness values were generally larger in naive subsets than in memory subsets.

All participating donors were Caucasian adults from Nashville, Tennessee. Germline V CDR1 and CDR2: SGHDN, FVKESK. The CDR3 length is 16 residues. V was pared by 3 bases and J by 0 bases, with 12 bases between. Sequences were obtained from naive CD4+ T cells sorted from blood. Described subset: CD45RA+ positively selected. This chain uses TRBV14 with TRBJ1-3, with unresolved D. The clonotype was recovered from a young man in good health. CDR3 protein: CASSHRGLGSGNTIYF. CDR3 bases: TGTGCCAGCAGCCACCGAGGTCTGGGCTCTGGAAACACCATATATTTT.